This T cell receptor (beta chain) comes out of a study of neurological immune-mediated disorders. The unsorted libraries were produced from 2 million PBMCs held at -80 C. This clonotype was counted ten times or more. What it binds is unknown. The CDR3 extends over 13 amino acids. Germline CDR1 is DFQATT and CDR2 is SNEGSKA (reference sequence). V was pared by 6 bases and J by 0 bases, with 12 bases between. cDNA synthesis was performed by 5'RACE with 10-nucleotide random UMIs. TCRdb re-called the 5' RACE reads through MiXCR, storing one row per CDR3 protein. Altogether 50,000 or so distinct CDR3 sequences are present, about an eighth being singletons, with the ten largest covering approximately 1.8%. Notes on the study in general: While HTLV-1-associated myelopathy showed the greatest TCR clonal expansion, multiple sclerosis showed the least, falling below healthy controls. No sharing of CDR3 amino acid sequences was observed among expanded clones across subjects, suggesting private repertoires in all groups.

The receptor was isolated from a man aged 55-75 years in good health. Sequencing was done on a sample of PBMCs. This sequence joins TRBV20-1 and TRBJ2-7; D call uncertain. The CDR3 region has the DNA TGCAGTGCCCCCGGTGGCACCTCCTACGAGCAGTACTTC. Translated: CSAPGGTSYEQYF.